Shown below are 13 T cell receptor beta chains from a single sample sequenced in a study of control samples from healthy donors and cancer patients. The data were produced by immunoSEQ multiplex PCR, yet TCRdb's version contains in-frame clones alone and is incomplete. The repertoire holds under 150,000 clones, around nine tenths seen once, with about 2.5% in the top ten. Sequenced material: blood. The receptors derive from a woman in her seventies in good health.

V gene TRBV2 combines with J gene TRBJ2-3; the D gene is possibly TRBD2 (5 bases). The ends were cut back, 10 bases at V and 3 bases at J, with 14 bases in the middle. This CDR3 has 13 residues. Germline values: CDR1 SNHLY, CDR2 FYNNEI. The CDR3 DNA reads TGTGCCACAGAGACGGGGTTGACAGATACGCAGTATTTT. Translated, it gives CATETGLTDTQYF.

The chain joins TRBV11-2 to TRBJ2-5, with 8 bases lining up with TRBD1. The germline gives CDR1 SGHAT, CDR2 FQNNGV. V lost 1 base and J lost 4; bases outside the gene matches: 11. The CDR3 consists of 17 residues. The CDR3 loop reads CASSLGDRPGGGETQYF. In DNA form, the CDR3 reads TGTGCCAGCAGCTTAGGGGACAGGCCGGGCGGAGGAGAGACCCAGTACTTC.

CDR3 nucleotides: TGTGCCAGTAGTAGGCAGGGGGGAGATGAGCAGTTCTTC. Amino acids: CASSRQGGDEQFF. The chain has TRBV19 and TRBJ2-1; D might be TRBD1 (7 bases). V lost 4 bases and J lost 8, with 12 bases in between. The germline CDR1 and CDR2 sequences are LNHDA and SQIVND (reference sequence). The CDR3 sequence is 13 residues long.

This chain's CDR3 is CASSQGRGAGANVLTF. The CDR3 DNA follows: TGCGCCAGCAGCCAAGGGCGAGGGGCTGGGGCCAACGTCCTGACTTTC. The chain joins TRBV4-1 to TRBJ2-6, with D tentatively TRBD1 or TRBD2 (5 bases each). Trimming pared 1 base from V and 2 bases from J, leaving 9 bases between. Germline CDR1 is MGHRA and CDR2 is YSYEKL. This CDR3 has 16 amino acids.

In the case of this clone: This same CDR3 is encoded by further DNA sequences in the sample. The V call is TRBV5-1, the J call TRBJ1-1; tentative D call: TRBD1 (5 bases). The ends were cut back, 3 bases at V and 5 bases at J, with 14 bases in the middle. CDR3 length: 14 amino acids. Germline assignment: CDR1 SGHRS and CDR2 YFSETQ. CDR3 bases: TGCGCCAGCAGCTCACAGGACCGGGGGACTGAAGCTTTCTTT. Protein sequence: CASSSQDRGTEAFF.

This clone appeared once. The rearrangement joins TRBV6-1 to TRBJ2-5; D perhaps matches TRBD1 (6 bases). Germline values: CDR1 MNHNS, CDR2 SASEGT. Trimming cost V 3 bases and J 5 bases, with 7 bases left between them. This CDR3 is 12 amino acids long. This CDR3 reads CASSDQGETQYF. CDR3 nucleotides: TGTGCCAGCAGTGACCAGGGGGAGACCCAGTACTTC.

The chain employs TRBV3-1 (or the pseudogene TRBV3-2) and TRBJ1-5; the D is unclear. The CDR3 length is 12 residues. Germline V gives CDR1 LGHDT, CDR2 YNNKEL (reference sequence). V was shortened by 4 bases and J by 4 bases, with 5 bases between the two germline ends. CDR3 sequence: CASSLNNQPQHF. CDR3 bases: TGTGCCAGCAGCCTTAATAATCAGCCCCAGCATTTT.

J is TRBJ1-5 and V is TRBV2; tentatively, D is TRBD1 (6 bases). V lost 5 bases, J lost 11 bases, and 13 bases lay in between. The CDR3 runs 12 residues. Germline-derived CDR1 and CDR2 are SNHLY and FYNNEI. CDR3 sequence (DNA): TGTGCCAGCAGTCGACAGGTTTGGGCCCAGCATTTT. Encoded protein: CASSRQVWAQHF. The complete variable domain, with remaining parts taken from reference TRBV2 and TRBJ1-5, reads EPEVTQTPSHQVTQMGQEVILRCVPISNHLYFYWYRQILGQKVEFLVSFYNNEISEKSEIFDDQFSVERPDGSNFTLKIRSTKLEDSAMYFCASSRQVWAQHFGDGTRLSIL.

The chain uses TRBV7-9 and TRBJ2-1, with D tentatively TRBD2 (5 bases). Per the germline V gene, CDR1 is SEHNR and CDR2 is FQNEAQ (reference sequence). This CDR3 region has 13 residues. The ends were cut back, 1 base at V and 8 bases at J, with 9 bases in the middle. The CDR3 region has the DNA TGTGCCAGCAGCTTAGTTGGAGGCTATGAGCAGTTCTTC. Amino acid sequence: CASSLVGGYEQFF.

In regard to this clone: The sample contains more than one DNA sequence encoding this CDR3. The CDR3 nucleotides read TGTGCCAGCAGCTTAGCCGGAACCTACGAGCAGTACTTC. As protein: CASSLAGTYEQYF. The chain recombines TRBV7-9 with TRBJ2-7; no clear D. Germline V gene sequence: CDR1 SEHNR, CDR2 FQNEAQ (reference sequence). The V gene lost 0 bases and the J gene lost 2 bases, with 5 bases spanning the gap. The CDR3 sequence is 13 residues long.

The chain has TRBV5-1 and TRBJ2-7; 12 bases align to TRBD1. CDR1 is SGHRS, CDR2 YFSETQ, per germline. J lost 7 bases, V lost 3 bases, and 5 bases had no gene match. The CDR3 contains 14 residues. The CDR3 sequence is CASSSGTGGLEQYF. The CDR3 nucleotides read TGCGCCAGCAGCTCCGGGACAGGGGGCTTAGAGCAGTACTTC.

The rearrangement uses TRBV11-2 and TRBJ2-1; no clear D gene. CDR3 length: 15 residues. Trimming left V 5 bases short and J 3 bases short, with 14 bases between. The germline V gene has CDR1 SGHAT and CDR2 FQNNGV. CDR3 DNA sequence: TGTGCCAGCAGCCTTGGACGGGCAGACTACAATGAGCAGTTCTTC. This sequence encodes CASSLGRADYNEQFF.

The genes are TRBV11-3 and TRBJ2-7, with D perhaps TRBD1 or TRBD2 (5 bases each). Trimming shortened V by 3 bases and J by 2 bases, and 20 bases separated the two germline ends. The CDR3 runs to 17 residues. Germline lookup yields CDR1 SGHNT and CDR2 YENEEA. Written as DNA, the CDR3 is TGTGCCAGCAGCTTTGTTTCCGGGACGCTTCCCGCCTACGAGCAGTACTTC. It specifies CASSFVSGTLPAYEQYF.